Shown below are 27 T cell receptor beta chains from a single sample sequenced in a study of metastatic and nonmetastatic thyroid tumors. TCRdb re-called the PCR reads with MiXCR. Of some 22,000 clones listed, around 21% are singletons. Before thyroid surgery, none of the patients had received any treatment. The source material was blood. The receptor source for this set is a male donor with papillary thyroid cancer or a benign thyroid nodule (not recorded which). Some clones in this sample may be carry-over from other donors' samples.

This rearrangement joins TRBV20-1 to TRBJ2-1; 11 nucleotides align to TRBD1. CDR3 length: 15 residues. Germline CDR1 DFQATT, CDR2 SNEGSKA (reference sequence). J lost 8 bases, V lost 3 bases, and 9 bases had no gene match. The CDR3 sequence: CSASRRTGGVYEQFF. The DNA for the CDR3 is TGCAGTGCTAGTCGGAGGACAGGGGGCGTTTATGAGCAGTTCTTC.

This clone was seen at least ten times. The chain has TRBV28 and TRBJ2-2; no definite D call. V was clipped by 4 bases and J by 7 bases, with 16 bases between them. The V gene's germline CDR1 is MDHEN and CDR2 SYDVKM. This CDR3 is built from 15 residues. CDR3 nucleotide sequence: TGTGCCAGCAGTTCGAGCGTCGCCCCCGGCGGGGAGCTGTTTTTT. Translation gives CASSSSVAPGGELFF.

This clone was counted many times. The chain recombines TRBV20-1 with TRBJ1-2; D unresolved. Trimming pared 6 bases from V and 6 bases from J, leaving 11 bases between. CDR3 size: 11 residues. Germline-derived CDR1 and CDR2 are DFQATT and SNEGSKA (reference sequence). CDR3 residues: CSADTADGYTF. The CDR3 DNA reads TGCAGTGCCGATACTGCGGATGGCTACACCTTC.

This clone was recorded many times. The genes are TRBV15 and TRBJ2-6; D call uncertain. Trimming removed 5 bases at V and 0 bases at J, with 8 bases between. The germline CDR1 and CDR2 sequences are LNHNV and YYDKDF (reference sequence). The CDR3 totals 15 residues. CDR3 sequence: CATSRSLSGANVLTF. In DNA form, the CDR3 reads TGTGCCACCAGCCGGAGTCTCTCTGGGGCCAACGTCCTGACTTTC.

To note about this clone: The junction and the germline gene differ at one end; a read error may be behind it. This chain links TRBV28 with TRBJ1-4; D may be TRBD1 (5 bases). The germline V gene has CDR1 MDHEN and CDR2 SYDVKM. The CDR3 runs 16 residues. In DNA form, the CDR3 reads TGTGCCATCAGTCCGATTTGGGGGTTCTATCATGAAAAACTGTTTTTT. This translates into CAISPIWGFYHEKLFF.

This clone was observed a handful of times. This chain joins TRBV10-3 and TRBJ1-6; tentative D call: TRBD1 (5 bases). There are 14 residues in the CDR3. Germline V lookup: CDR1 ENHRY, CDR2 SYGVKD. Trimming pared 5 bases from V and 6 bases from J, leaving 11 bases between. The DNA for the CDR3 is TGTGCCATCAGTACTGGACACGGTAATTCACCCCTCCACTTT. Protein: CAISTGHGNSPLHF.

This clone is categorized as medium-sized. Here the CDR3 DNA reads TGTGCCAGCAGCCAAGCGTGGGGCACTGAAGCTTTCTTT. This translates into CASSQAWGTEAFF. The chain uses TRBV3-1 and TRBJ1-1; D is unresolved. CDR1 LGHDT and CDR2 YNNKEL come from the germline V gene (reference sequence). V lost 1 base and J lost 4, with 7 bases in between. The CDR3 has 13 amino acids.

For this clone: Other DNA variants within this sample encode the same CDR3. The CDR3 reads CASSYTASSGNTIYF. CDR3 coding DNA: TGTGCCAGCAGTTACACAGCAAGCTCTGGAAACACCATATATTTT. The rearrangement uses TRBV6-2 or TRBV6-3 and TRBJ1-3; D not certain. Germline lookup yields CDR1 MNHEY and CDR2 SVGEGT. V was cut by 2 bases and J by 0 bases, with 8 bases left in between. The CDR3 runs 15 residues.

The V gene is TRBV28, the J gene TRBJ2-7, with 10 bases identical to TRBD2. This CDR3 spans 16 amino acids. V was clipped by 1 base and J by 5 bases; unmatched bases: 8. CDR1 and CDR2 from the germline V gene are MDHEN and SYDVKM. This CDR3 reads CASSLSSGRAGNEQYF. The DNA of the CDR3 is TGTGCCAGCAGTTTATCCAGCGGGAGGGCCGGCAACGAGCAGTACTTC. Supplemented by reference TRBV28 and TRBJ2-7, the full variable domain reads DVKVTQSSRYLVKRTGEKVFLECVQDMDHENMFWYRQDPGLGLRLIYFSYDVKMKEKGDIPEGYSVSREKKERFSLILESASTNQTSMYLCASSLSSGRAGNEQYFGPGTRLTVT.

The chain is built from TRBV5-1 and TRBJ1-2, with TRBD1 identical over 9 bases. This CDR3 is 14 amino acids long. V lost 5 bases and J lost 2; bases outside the gene matches: 4. Germline CDR1 is SGHRS and CDR2 is YFSETQ. The CDR3 DNA reads as TGCGCCAGCAGTCCCGGGACAGGGAACTATGGCTACACCTTC. Translated, it gives CASSPGTGNYGYTF. Supplemented by reference TRBV5-1 and TRBJ1-2, the full variable domain reads KAGVTQTPRYLIKTRGQQVTLSCSPISGHRSVSWYQQTPGQGLQFLFEYFSETQRNKGNFPGRFSGRQFSNSRSEMNVSTLELGDSALYLCASSPGTGNYGYTFGSGTRLTVV.

By share of the sample, this clone is medium-sized. The chain recombines TRBV28 with TRBJ1-6; D might be TRBD1 (5 bases). The CDR3 runs to 18 residues. The V and J ends lost 7 bases and 0 bases respectively, with 19 bases between them. Germline-derived CDR1 and CDR2 are MDHEN and SYDVKM. CDR3 coding DNA: TGTGCCAGCACCTTATATCCGCCCGGGGGCTCCTATAATTCACCCCTCCACTTT. Amino acid sequence: CASTLYPPGGSYNSPLHF.

This clone counts as medium-sized (0.01 to 0.1%). The chain combines TRBV30 with TRBJ1-3; D is unclear. V lost 1 base, J lost 4 bases, and 8 bases lay in between. The CDR3 loop spans 13 amino acids. Germline loops: CDR1 GTSNPN, CDR2 SVGIG (reference sequence). The CDR3 region has the DNA TGTGCCTGGAGTGGTGGTGGGGGAAACACCATATATTTT. It encodes CAWSGGGGNTIYF.

The chain joins TRBV7-2 to TRBJ1-1, with 7 bases identical to TRBD1. Germline assignment: CDR1 SGHTA and CDR2 FQGNSA. V lost 2 bases to trimming and J lost 7 bases; unmatched junction nucleotides: 4. This CDR3 has 13 amino acids. The CDR3 sequence is CASSLRGGLEAFF. In DNA form, the CDR3 reads TGTGCCAGCAGCTTAAGAGGGGGCCTTGAAGCTTTCTTT. Complete variable domain (other parts from reference TRBV7-2 and TRBJ1-1): GAGVSQSPSNKVTEKGKDVELRCDPISGHTALYWYRQSLGQGLEFLIYFQGNSAPDKSGLPSDRFSAERTGGSVSTLTIQRTQQEDSAVYLCASSLRGGLEAFFGQGTRLTVV.

This chain uses TRBV30 with TRBJ1-6; the D is unclear. CDR3 length: 12 residues. Germline CDR1 GTSNPN, CDR2 SVGIG (reference sequence). V was shortened by 5 bases and J by 9 bases, with 11 bases between the two germline ends. CDR3 loop: CAWAEGSSPLHF. CDR3 DNA sequence: TGTGCCTGGGCTGAGGGAAGTTCACCCCTCCACTTT.

This clone is categorized as medium-sized. The V call is TRBV20-1, the J call TRBJ2-7, with 11 bases identical to TRBD2. The junction had 12 bases not matched to a gene; V was cut back by 5 bases and J by 3 bases. Germline V gives CDR1 DFQATT, CDR2 SNEGSKA (reference sequence). This CDR3 has 16 amino acids. The chain's CDR3 is CSAPTSGRGNLYEQYF. CDR3 coding DNA: TGCAGTGCTCCTACTAGCGGGAGAGGTAATCTCTACGAGCAGTACTTC.

This clone was seen a handful of times. CDR3 bases: TGCGCCAGCAGTGAGTCACGGGGGGGAGCGGAGACCCAGTACTTC. Residues: CASSESRGGAETQYF. The chain is built from TRBV10-1 and TRBJ2-5; 8 bases are shared with TRBD2. V gave up 0 bases and J gave up 5 bases; unmatched junction bases: 5. CDR3 length: 15 amino acids. Per germline, CDR1 WNHNN and CDR2 SYGVQD (reference sequence).

This clone was detected only a few times. One junction end disagrees with the germline gene, perhaps due to a read error. V gene TRBV6-2 or TRBV6-3 combines with J gene TRBJ2-1, with TRBD2 identical over 11 bases. This CDR3 is 14 amino acids long. The V gene's germline CDR1 is MNHEY and CDR2 SVGEGT. Written as DNA, the CDR3 is TGTGCCAGCAGTCGACTAGCGGGATACAATGAGCGGTTCTTC. This translates into CASSRLAGYNERFF.

The chain joins TRBV20-1 to TRBJ1-2, with 12 bases aligning to TRBD1. This CDR3 spans 15 amino acids. V shed 3 bases, J shed 3 bases, and the junction held 5 bases outside the gene matches. Germline V lookup: CDR1 DFQATT, CDR2 SNEGSKA (reference sequence). This chain's CDR3 is CSASWDRGQDYGYTF. The CDR3 DNA reads TGCAGTGCTAGCTGGGACAGGGGGCAGGACTATGGCTACACCTTC.

This clone was observed a handful of times. J is TRBJ2-7 and V is TRBV27, with 8 bases aligning to TRBD1. V gave up 8 bases and J gave up 2 bases; unmatched junction bases: 23. This CDR3 has 19 amino acids. Germline loops: CDR1 MNHEY, CDR2 SMNVEV (reference sequence). The CDR3 bases are TGTGCCAGCGGTTGGGAAAGATCAGACGGGACAGGCAGAGCCTACGAGCAGTACTTC. Translated, it gives CASGWERSDGTGRAYEQYF.

This clone was seen only a few times. The CDR3 loop is CASRLAVWPSYNEQFF. The CDR3, as DNA: TGTGCCAGCAGGTTAGCGGTATGGCCCTCCTACAATGAGCAGTTCTTC. The V call is TRBV27, the J call TRBJ2-1; the D gene is possibly TRBD2 (6 bases). Germline V CDR1 and CDR2: MNHEY, SMNVEV (reference sequence). Trimming removed 6 bases at V and 0 bases at J, with 15 bases between. CDR3 size: 16 residues.

The rearrangement links TRBV18 to TRBJ1-1; D gene unclear. Trimming cost V 0 bases and J 3 bases, with 5 bases left between them. Germline V lookup: CDR1 KGHSH, CDR2 LQKENI. The CDR3 is 13 residues long. The DNA of the CDR3 is TGTGCCAGCTCACCACCAGGCGACACTGAAGCTTTCTTT. Its translation is CASSPPGDTEAFF.

Sample share makes this clone medium-sized. The chain combines TRBV19 with TRBJ1-6, with 10 bases lining up with TRBD1. Germline CDR1 LNHDA, CDR2 SQIVND (reference sequence). J was trimmed by 7 bases and V by 4 bases; bases with no gene match: 1. This CDR3 spans 14 amino acids. CDR3 DNA: TGTGCCAGTAGTACGACAGGGGGCAATTCACCCCTCCACTTT. Its protein is CASSTTGGNSPLHF. Complete variable domain (other parts from reference TRBV19 and TRBJ1-6): DGGITQSPKYLFRKEGQNVTLSCEQNLNHDAMYWYRQDPGQGLRLIYYSQIVNDFQKGDIAEGYSVSREKKESFPLTVTSAQKNPTAFYLCASSTTGGNSPLHFGNGTRLTVT.

This clone was recorded many times. This chain connects TRBV7-9 to TRBJ2-1, with 12 bases lining up with TRBD2. The CDR3 totals 17 residues. V gave up 4 bases and J gave up 0 bases; unmatched junction bases: 4. Germline V gene sequence: CDR1 SEHNR, CDR2 FQNEAQ (reference sequence). The CDR3 coding sequence is TGTGCCAGCAGCTCCCTGACTAGCGGGAGCTCCTACAATGAGCAGTTCTTC. Its translation: CASSSLTSGSSYNEQFF.

This clone was detected many times. The chain couples TRBV6-1 to TRBJ2-3; TRBD2 matches 11 bases. CDR1 and CDR2 from the germline V gene are MNHNS and SASEGT. V lost 7 bases, J lost 6 bases, and 9 bases stayed unmatched. The CDR3 covers 15 residues. This CDR3 is CASKFSGRGGDTQYF. The CDR3 DNA sequence: TGTGCCAGCAAATTTAGCGGGAGGGGAGGCGATACGCAGTATTTT.

This clone rates as medium-sized (0.01 to 0.1%). The chain employs TRBV12-3 or TRBV12-4 and TRBJ2-5; D is undetermined. V was trimmed by 6 bases and J by 5 bases, leaving 13 bases between them. CDR3 length equals 13 residues. CDR3 sequence reads: CASRPGRWETQYF. The CDR3 bases are TGTGCCAGCAGACCCGGAAGGTGGGAGACCCAGTACTTC.

This clone was seen many times. This chain joins TRBV18 and TRBJ2-6; D gene uncertain. In germline, CDR1 is KGHSH, CDR2 LQKENI. The CDR3 contains 14 residues. V lost 6 bases to trimming and J lost 0 bases, with 6 bases between them. CDR3 loop: CASSPLSGANVLTF. CDR3 sequence (DNA): TGTGCCAGCTCTCCTCTCTCTGGGGCCAACGTCCTGACTTTC. The entire variable domain, with the rest obtained from reference TRBV18 and TRBJ2-6, is as follows: NAGVMQNPRHLVRRRGQEARLRCSPMKGHSHVYWYRQLPEEGLKFMVYLQKENIIDESGMPKERFSAEFPKEGPSILRIQQVVRGDSAAYFCASSPLSGANVLTFGAGSRLTVL.

This chain joins TRBV18 and TRBJ2-1; 7 nucleotides align to TRBD2. This CDR3 has 15 amino acids. V shed 0 bases, J shed 7 bases, and the junction held 6 bases outside the gene matches. CDR1 is KGHSH, CDR2 LQKENI, per germline. The CDR3 protein is CASSPPGRGGNEQFF. In nucleotides, the CDR3 is TGTGCCAGCTCACCACCGGGGCGGGGAGGGAATGAGCAGTTCTTC. Filled out from reference TRBV18 and TRBJ2-1, the complete variable domain reads NAGVMQNPRHLVRRRGQEARLRCSPMKGHSHVYWYRQLPEEGLKFMVYLQKENIIDESGMPKERFSAEFPKEGPSILRIQQVVRGDSAAYFCASSPPGRGGNEQFFGPGTRLTVL.